This T cell receptor (beta chain) was profiled in a study of T cell responses to AZD1222 COVID-19 vaccine. This clone was found a few times. Antigen: not known. Overall study findings and caveats: Spike-spanning, vaccine-associated CD4 TCRs were dominant at 160-218 and 743-854. As reported, nearly half of all spike-specific TCRs target variant regions that are unmutated. Spike-specific TCR breadth and depth both grew after two AZD1222 doses. Donors were chiefly white British, with a greater number of females, and clonal diversity was perhaps underestimated.

The data were produced by immunoSEQ multiplex PCR, yet TCRdb's version contains in-frame clones alone and is incomplete. Of 90,000 to 130,000 clones in the sample, 88% are singletons; the top ten hold 1.6%. The V end was cut by 0 bases, the J end by 2 bases, with 5 bases between. The V gene's germline CDR1 is LNHNV and CDR2 YYDKDF (reference sequence). The CDR3 length is 14 residues. This specimen consisted of peripheral blood, obtained on day 0 of AZD1222 vaccination. V is TRBV15 and J is TRBJ1-3; D call uncertain. The clonotype originates from an adult in good health. The CDR3 bases are TGTGCCACCAGCAGAGAAAGTACTGGAAACACCATATATTTT. Its translation: CATSRESTGNTIYF.